This T cell receptor beta chain stems from a study of T cell responses to AZD1222 COVID-19 vaccine. Profiling relied on immunoSEQ multiplex PCR, and the TCRdb table lists in-frame clones only, not all of them. This table holds some 120,000 clones, less than 90% found once. Details on this clone: Its antigen is not known.

The V end lost 2 bases, the J end lost 1 base, and 14 bases lay between the germline ends. CDR1 is KGHSH and CDR2 is LQKENI in the germline V gene. The CDR3 runs 16 residues. General study points: Spike-specific TCR breadth and depth both grew after two AZD1222 doses. Spike regions recognized by vaccine-associated CD4 TCRs spanned the protein, led by 160-218 and 743-854. Targeting of unmutated variant regions was reportedly seen in nearly half of spike-specific TCRs. Only after the peak T cell response were repertoires sampled.

The material sequenced was peripheral blood, taken on day 0 of AZD1222 vaccination. The source of this sequence is an adult in good health. The rearrangement links TRBV18 to TRBJ1-1, with a tentative D call TRBD1 (5 bases). CDR3 sequence reads: CASSPVGGTANTEAFF. The DNA for the CDR3 is TGTGCCAGCTCACCAGTTGGGGGAACTGCGAACACTGAAGCTTTCTTT.